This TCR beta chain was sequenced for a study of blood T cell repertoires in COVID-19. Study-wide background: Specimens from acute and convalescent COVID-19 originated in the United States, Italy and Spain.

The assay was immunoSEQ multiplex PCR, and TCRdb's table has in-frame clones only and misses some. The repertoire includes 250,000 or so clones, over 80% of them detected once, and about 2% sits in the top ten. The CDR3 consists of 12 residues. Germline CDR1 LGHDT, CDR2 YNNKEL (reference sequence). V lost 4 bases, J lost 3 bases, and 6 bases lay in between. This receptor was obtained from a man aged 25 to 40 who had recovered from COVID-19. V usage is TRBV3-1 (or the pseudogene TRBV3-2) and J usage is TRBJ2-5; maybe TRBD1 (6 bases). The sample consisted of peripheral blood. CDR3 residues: CASSPGEETQYF. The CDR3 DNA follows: TGTGCCAGCAGCCCAGGGGAAGAGACCCAGTACTTC.